These 10 T cell receptor beta chains came from one sample sequenced in a study of blood T cells in healthy people across ages. Sample-barcoded 5' priming and a J-beta primer mix drove a second PCR of about 7 to 11 cycles. TCRdb reprocessed the 5' RACE reads via MiXCR and lists one record per CDR3 protein. The sample has about 1.6 million distinct CDR3 sequences, 30% to 40% seen once. The sample comprised blood. These receptors all come from a woman in her twenties or thirties in good health.

This clonotype appeared once. The chain couples TRBV27 to TRBJ1-2; D not certain. V lost 6 bases, J lost 9 bases, and 14 bases lay in between. From germline, CDR1 is MNHEY and CDR2 SMNVEV (reference sequence). CDR3 length: 12 residues. The chain's CDR3 is CASSPRTASYTF. In nucleotides, the CDR3 is TGTGCCAGCAGCCCCAGGACGGCAAGCTACACCTTC.

This clonotype has just a few counts. V usage is TRBV7-7 and J usage is TRBJ2-6; D remains ambiguous. Trimming stripped 5 bases from V and 0 bases from J, with 11 bases between. The CDR3 spans 16 residues. Germline V gives CDR1 SSHAT, CDR2 FNYEAQ (reference sequence). CDR3 nucleotide sequence: TGTGCCAGCAGCCCCGGACGGAGCTCTGGGGCCAACGTCCTGACTTTC. Translation: CASSPGRSSGANVLTF.

The V gene is TRBV9, the J gene TRBJ1-2; no reliable D call. The germline CDR1 and CDR2 sequences are SGDLS and YYNGEE. Trimming pared 2 bases from V and 0 bases from J, leaving 11 bases between. This CDR3 region has 15 residues. DNA for the CDR3: TGTGCCAGCAGCGTGAGACCGTTAGCTAACTATGGCTACACCTTC. The encoded protein is CASSVRPLANYGYTF.

In its sample, this clonotype was seen many times. The chain combines TRBV29-1 with TRBJ2-5; 10 bases are shared with TRBD1. The junction had 3 bases not matched to a gene; V was cut back by 7 bases and J by 4 bases. This CDR3 is built from 12 residues. The germline CDR1 and CDR2 sequences are SQVTM and ANQGSEA. This CDR3 reads CSAGDRGETQYF. The CDR3, as DNA: TGCAGCGCCGGGGACAGGGGAGAGACCCAGTACTTC.

CDR3 sequence (DNA): TGTGCCAGCAGCTTACCTCTAGCGGGGCTGGGAGGCACCGGGGAGCTGTTTTTT. Translated, it gives CASSLPLAGLGGTGELFF. The rearrangement joins TRBV7-9 to TRBJ2-2, with 9 positions matching TRBD2. CDR1 is SEHNR, CDR2 FQNEAQ, per germline (reference sequence). The CDR3 consists of 18 residues. The junction had 11 bases not matched to a gene; V was cut back by 2 bases and J by 4 bases.

The V gene is TRBV19, the J gene TRBJ2-7; D perhaps matches TRBD2 (6 bases). With 9 bases removed from V and 7 bases from J, the gap between germline ends came to 13 bases. The CDR3 has 11 residues. Germline-derived CDR1 and CDR2 are LNHDA and SQIVND (reference sequence). CDR3 in DNA: TGTGCCAGCGGATACGCGGGAGAGCAGTACTTC. Translating it yields CASGYAGEQYF.

The chain recombines TRBV5-1 with TRBJ1-1; D might be TRBD1 (5 bases). This CDR3 is built from 14 residues. V lost 1 base and J lost 6, with 13 bases in between. Germline V gene lookup returns CDR1 SGHRS and CDR2 YFSETQ. The CDR3 loop reads CASSLSGRGSEAFF. CDR3 nucleotides: TGCGCCAGCAGCTTGTCTGGGCGGGGGTCTGAAGCTTTCTTT.

A word on this clonotype: This may arise from a read error, as a much more abundant clone is one base away. This chain uses TRBV29-1 with TRBJ2-5; maybe TRBD1 (5 bases). Germline CDR1 SQVTM, CDR2 ANQGSEA. V lost 7 bases and J 5 bases, leaving 14 bases between the germline ends. There are 12 residues in the CDR3. This CDR3 is CSGQTPTETQYF. DNA for the CDR3: TGCAGCGGACAGACCCCGACGGAGACCCAGTACTTC.

This sequence joins TRBV10-3 and TRBJ1-1, with TRBD1 as a possible D gene (6 bases). The CDR3 extends over 14 amino acids. Germline V gene sequence: CDR1 ENHRY, CDR2 SYGVKD. The germline V and J ends were trimmed by 6 bases and 5 bases, with 16 bases remaining between them. The CDR3, as DNA: TGTGCCATCAGGGGGGCCACGGGGGGAACTGAAGCTTTCTTT. Residues: CAIRGATGGTEAFF.

This clonotype came up a few times. The genes are TRBV3-1 and TRBJ2-7; no firm D call. V lost 5 bases and J lost 5, with 10 bases in between. Germline V gene sequence: CDR1 LGHDT, CDR2 YNNKEL (reference sequence). The CDR3 is 12 residues long. The CDR3 DNA is TGTGCCAGCAGCGTCGGACGCCACGAGCAGTACTTC. This translates into CASSVGRHEQYF.